Presented here are 3 T cell receptor beta chains from one specimen sequenced in a study of blood T cells in healthy people across ages. PCR was performed a second time for roughly 7 to 11 cycles using a sample-barcoded 5' primer and a J-beta primer mix. TCRdb re-called the 5' RACE reads with MiXCR, one entry per CDR3 protein. The data hold 2 million or so distinct CDR3 sequences, with less than 50% observed a single time. The sequenced sample was blood. The source is a woman in her thirties or forties in good health.

This clonotype was recorded only once. V and J are TRBV5-1 and TRBJ2-1; the match to TRBD1 covers 8 bases. The V and J ends lost 0 bases and 5 bases, in that order; junction bases with no gene match: 7. The CDR3 has 16 amino acids. The germline CDR1 and CDR2 sequences are SGHRS and YFSETQ. The chain's CDR3 is CASSLGWTGTNNEQFF. DNA of the CDR3: TGCGCCAGCAGCTTGGGATGGACAGGGACAAACAATGAGCAGTTCTTC. Full variable domain (rest looked up from reference TRBV5-1 and TRBJ2-1): KAGVTQTPRYLIKTRGQQVTLSCSPISGHRSVSWYQQTPGQGLQFLFEYFSETQRNKGNFPGRFSGRQFSNSRSEMNVSTLELGDSALYLCASSLGWTGTNNEQFFGPGTRLTVL.

V is TRBV9 and J is TRBJ2-3, with 7 bases identical to TRBD2. Losses at the gene ends were 0 bases for V and 2 bases for J; bases not matched to a gene: 15. This CDR3 has 19 amino acids. Per the germline V gene, CDR1 is SGDLS and CDR2 is YYNGEE. The CDR3 spells CASSVEAGRAIVNTDTQYF. CDR3 in DNA: TGTGCCAGCAGCGTAGAAGCAGGGAGGGCAATTGTGAACACAGATACGCAGTATTTT.

The rearrangement links TRBV6-5 to TRBJ2-5; no reliable D call. V was trimmed by 2 bases and J by 2 bases, leaving 9 bases between them. The CDR3 runs 14 residues. In germline, CDR1 is MNHEY, CDR2 SVGAGI. The CDR3 loop reads CASSYASIQETQYF. In DNA, the CDR3 is TGTGCCAGCAGTTACGCGTCCATACAAGAGACCCAGTACTTC.